The next 23 T cell receptor beta chains were all read from a single sample in a study of blood T cell repertoires in COVID-19. The protocol was immunoSEQ multiplex PCR, while the TCRdb copy is restricted to in-frame clones and leaves out a portion. The table includes under 150,000 clones, approximately 91% detected once. Specimen: peripheral blood. The receptors were sampled from a woman in her 70s who had recovered from COVID-19.

The V and J genes are TRBV5-1 and TRBJ1-5; the match to TRBD1 covers 10 bases. Trimming removed 4 bases from V and 12 bases from J; junction bases left unmatched: 7. Germline assignment: CDR1 SGHRS and CDR2 YFSETQ. The CDR3 totals 13 residues. The CDR3 DNA is TGCGCCAGCAGCAACTGGACAGGGGGTAACCAGCATTTT. Translation: CASSNWTGGNQHF.

The V and J genes are TRBV5-1 and TRBJ2-1, with 7 bases aligning to TRBD2. CDR1 is SGHRS, CDR2 YFSETQ, per germline. The CDR3 totals 13 residues. Trimming cost V 5 bases and J 4 bases; bases outside gene matches: 3. The CDR3 bases are TGCGCCAGCAGGGCTAGCGGATACAATGAGCAGTTCTTC. This encodes CASRASGYNEQFF.

V and J are TRBV6-5 and TRBJ1-1, with D possibly matching TRBD1 (5 bases). CDR1 is MNHEY, CDR2 SVGAGI, per germline. V was cut by 5 bases and J by 7 bases, with 11 bases left in between. There are 12 residues in the CDR3. The CDR3 region has the DNA TGTGCCAGCAGTCAGGGCCCGGATGAAGCTTTCTTT. Its protein product is CASSQGPDEAFF.

V and J are TRBV6-5 and TRBJ1-2; D is uncertain. In germline, CDR1 is MNHEY, CDR2 SVGAGI. Trimming took off 5 bases at V and 7 bases at J, with 11 bases between the two ends. This CDR3 has 12 amino acids. In DNA form, the CDR3 reads TGTGCCAGCAGTCCCCCGAGCGGTGGCTACACCTTC. Translating it yields CASSPPSGGYTF.

V gene TRBV7-2 combines with J gene TRBJ2-3; 9 positions match TRBD2. Trimming at V came to 6 bases and at J to 6 bases, leaving 16 bases not matched to a gene. The CDR3 has 17 amino acids. Germline CDR1 is SGHTA and CDR2 is FQGNSA. The CDR3 DNA reads TGTGCCAGCAGGTCGGTGGGCGGGGGGGCCGGCTGGGATACGCAGTATTTT. Amino acids: CASRSVGGGAGWDTQYF.

The chain combines TRBV18 with TRBJ2-7; D may be TRBD1 (6 bases). Trimming cost V 3 bases and J 4 bases, with 10 bases left between them. This CDR3 spans 13 amino acids. CDR1 is KGHSH and CDR2 is LQKENI in the germline V gene. The CDR3, as DNA: TGTGCCAGCTCACCCCCAACAGGGTACGAGCAGTACTTC. Protein sequence: CASSPPTGYEQYF.

The gene calls are TRBV19 and TRBJ2-1, with TRBD1 as a possible D gene (6 bases). The CDR3 is 15 amino acids. Germline V gene lookup returns CDR1 LNHDA and CDR2 SQIVND (reference sequence). Trimming took off 3 bases at V and 3 bases at J, with 12 bases between the two ends. The CDR3 is CASSMSGTFYNEQFF. The DNA of the CDR3 is TGTGCCAGTAGTATGTCCGGGACATTCTACAATGAGCAGTTCTTC.

The genes are TRBV7-9 and TRBJ2-5, with D possibly matching TRBD1 (6 bases). The CDR3 totals 13 residues. Trimming stripped 0 bases from V and 5 bases from J, with 7 bases between. CDR1 is SEHNR and CDR2 is FQNEAQ in the germline V gene (reference sequence). The CDR3 reads CASSLATGETQYF. The CDR3 region has the DNA TGTGCCAGCAGCTTAGCAACAGGGGAGACCCAGTACTTC.

The chain is built from TRBV7-2 and TRBJ1-1; the D gene is possibly TRBD1 (5 bases). CDR1 SGHTA and CDR2 FQGNSA come from the germline V gene. Between the trimmed V and J ends, which lost 1 base and 4 bases, there was a span of 10 bases. This CDR3 spans 14 amino acids. The CDR3 DNA follows: TGTGCCAGCAGCTTAGGCGGGGGGGGCACTGAAGCTTTCTTT. It encodes CASSLGGGGTEAFF.

The rearrangement uses TRBV7-9 and TRBJ2-7; 10 bases are shared with TRBD1. The CDR3 runs 14 residues. Germline V lookup: CDR1 SEHNR, CDR2 FQNEAQ (reference sequence). V dropped 3 bases and J dropped 2; count of bases not matched to a gene: 1. DNA of the CDR3: TGTGCCAGCAGCTTGACAGGGGGCGCCTACGAGCAGTACTTC. Protein: CASSLTGGAYEQYF.

The chain has TRBV7-8 and TRBJ1-4; D is unresolved. Germline values: CDR1 SGHVS, CDR2 FQNEAQ. The CDR3 totals 17 residues. Trimming cost V 1 base and J 0 bases, with 12 bases left between them. The CDR3 sequence: CASSLVVRTTTNEKLFF. CDR3 coding DNA: TGTGCCAGCAGCTTAGTCGTGAGGACTACAACTAATGAAAAACTGTTTTTT.

J is TRBJ1-1 and V is TRBV18; perhaps TRBD1 as D (6 bases). From germline, CDR1 is KGHSH and CDR2 LQKENI. V gave up 2 bases and J gave up 8 bases, with 9 bases separating them. The CDR3 spans 12 residues. In DNA, the CDR3 is TGTGCCAGCTCACCAGGAGACAGGGAAGCTTTCTTT. Protein: CASSPGDREAFF.

V gene TRBV6-5 combines with J gene TRBJ2-5; D is perhaps TRBD2 (5 bases). The germline gives CDR1 MNHEY, CDR2 SVGAGI. This CDR3 spans 14 amino acids. V was pared by 8 bases and J by 3 bases, with 16 bases between. CDR3 in amino acids: CASQAEAQKETQYF. In DNA, the CDR3 is TGTGCCAGCCAGGCGGAGGCACAAAAAGAGACCCAGTACTTC.

This rearrangement joins TRBV27 to TRBJ2-5; D may be TRBD1 (5 bases). The CDR3 covers 14 residues. Germline CDR1 is MNHEY and CDR2 is SMNVEV (reference sequence). With 5 bases removed from V and 1 base from J, the gap between germline ends came to 11 bases. CDR3 in amino acids: CASSKGRGQETQYF. As DNA, the CDR3 is TGTGCCAGCAGTAAGGGAAGGGGCCAAGAGACCCAGTACTTC.

The chain joins TRBV14 to TRBJ2-2; D uncertain. CDR1 and CDR2 from the germline V gene are SGHDN and FVKESK. Trimming left V 2 bases short and J 6 bases short, with 10 bases between. This CDR3 comprises 14 residues. The CDR3 region is CASSQFTGPGELFF. The DNA of the CDR3 is TGTGCCAGCAGCCAATTCACTGGGCCCGGGGAGCTGTTTTTT.

The genes are TRBV4-1 and TRBJ1-5, with D unclear. Germline CDR1 reads MGHRA; CDR2 reads YSYEKL. Trimming cost V 0 bases and J 2 bases, with 8 bases left between them. The CDR3 spans 15 residues. The CDR3 sequence: CASSQDTRGNQPQHF. The CDR3, as DNA: TGCGCCAGCAGCCAAGATACCCGGGGCAATCAGCCCCAGCATTTT.

The V and J genes are TRBV7-9 and TRBJ1-1; possibly TRBD1 for D (6 bases). CDR1 SEHNR and CDR2 FQNEAQ come from the germline V gene (reference sequence). The CDR3 covers 13 residues. The V end lost 1 base, the J end lost 12 bases, and 15 bases lay between the germline ends. Here the CDR3 reads CASSLEGGGRTFF. CDR3 DNA sequence: TGTGCCAGCAGCTTAGAGGGCGGGGGGCGGACTTTCTTT.

The chain carries TRBV11-2 and TRBJ2-3; 9 nucleotides line up with TRBD1. The germline V gene has CDR1 SGHAT and CDR2 FQNNGV. The CDR3 is made up of 15 amino acids. J lost 7 bases, V lost 8 bases, and 13 bases had no gene match. CDR3 region: CASSDRGSSENTQYF. CDR3 sequence (DNA): TGTGCCAGCTCTGACAGGGGGTCATCTGAAAATACGCAGTATTTT.

In nucleotides, the CDR3 is TGTGCCAGCAGCTTAGGGCAGGGCATCTACAATGAGCAGTTCTTC. Protein: CASSLGQGIYNEQFF. V usage is TRBV7-9 and J usage is TRBJ2-1; D may be TRBD1 (5 bases). V lost 1 base to trimming and J lost 3 bases, with 10 bases between them. The germline V gene encodes CDR1 SEHNR and CDR2 FQNEAQ (reference sequence). The CDR3 is 15 amino acids.

The V call is TRBV2, the J call TRBJ2-1; 12 bases line up with TRBD2. This CDR3 has 16 amino acids. Per the germline V gene, CDR1 is SNHLY and CDR2 is FYNNEI. Trimming removed 7 bases from V and 7 bases from J; junction bases left unmatched: 11. The DNA of the CDR3 is TGTGCCAGCACAAGATGGACTAGCGGGGTTGAGAATGAGCAGTTCTTC. As protein: CASTRWTSGVENEQFF.

The chain recombines TRBV3-1 (or the pseudogene TRBV3-2) with TRBJ1-6; possibly TRBD1 for D (5 bases). CDR3 size: 13 residues. Germline V gives CDR1 LGHDT, CDR2 YNNKEL (reference sequence). V lost 4 bases and J lost 10, with 11 bases in between. As DNA, the CDR3 is TGTGCCAGCAGCCTAAGACAGTACTCACCCCTCCACTTT. Translating gives CASSLRQYSPLHF.

This clone was counted only a few times. An end of the junction differs from the germline gene, which may be a read error. J is TRBJ2-1 and V is TRBV7-7, with 15 positions matching TRBD2. There are 20 residues in the CDR3. The germline CDR1 and CDR2 sequences are SSHAT and FNYEAQ (reference sequence). The DNA for the CDR3 is TGTGCTAGCAGCTTAGCGCCCGGACTAGCGGGGGGGGCCCGGGACAATGAGCAGTTCTTC. Translating gives CASSLAPGLAGGARDNEQFF.

The chain has TRBV30 and TRBJ1-1; D might be TRBD1 (5 bases). Trimming took 0 bases from V and 4 from J, leaving 12 bases between them. Germline V gene data show CDR1 as GTSNPN and CDR2 as SVGIG (reference sequence). CDR3 length: 14 residues. CDR3 amino acids: CAWSVGGGITEAFF. DNA of the CDR3: TGTGCCTGGAGTGTAGGCGGGGGGATCACTGAAGCTTTCTTT.